This T cell receptor beta chain was sequenced for a study of Graves' ophthalmopathy and Graves' hyperthyroidism. The study amplified TCR beta CDR3 regions using RNA transcripts. The authors performed first-round RT-PCR with HTBI primers and then a second-round multiplex PCR. From the multiplex PCR reads, TCRdb called clonotypes with MiXCR, one entry per CDR3 protein. The repertoire holds almost 750,000 distinct CDR3 sequences, with roughly 40% as singletons. PBMCs stemmed from approximately 9.7 ml of fresh peripheral blood. The clonotype originates from an adult man with Graves' ophthalmopathy. Sequences were obtained from peripheral blood.

The CDR3: CATQGEGFDTGELFF. Written as DNA, the CDR3 is TGTGCCACCCAAGGGGAGGGGTTCGACACCGGGGAGCTGTTTTTT. The chain combines TRBV24-1 with TRBJ2-2, with 7 bases matching TRBD2. Germline V gene data show CDR1 as KGHDR and CDR2 as SFDVKD. The CDR3 loop spans 15 amino acids. J lost 3 bases, V lost 9 bases, and 9 bases had no gene match.